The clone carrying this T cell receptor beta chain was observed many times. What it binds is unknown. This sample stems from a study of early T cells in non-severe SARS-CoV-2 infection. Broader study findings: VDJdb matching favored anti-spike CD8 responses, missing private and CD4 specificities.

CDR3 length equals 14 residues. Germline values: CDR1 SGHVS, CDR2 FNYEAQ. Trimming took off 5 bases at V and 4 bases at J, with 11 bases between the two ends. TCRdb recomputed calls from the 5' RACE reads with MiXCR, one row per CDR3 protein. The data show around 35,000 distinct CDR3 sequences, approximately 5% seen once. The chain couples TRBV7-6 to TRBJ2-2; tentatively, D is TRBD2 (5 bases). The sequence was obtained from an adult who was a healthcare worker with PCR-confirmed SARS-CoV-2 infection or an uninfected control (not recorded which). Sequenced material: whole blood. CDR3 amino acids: CASSLTGVTGELFF. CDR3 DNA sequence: TGTGCCAGCAGCCTCACCGGGGTCACCGGGGAGCTGTTTTTT.